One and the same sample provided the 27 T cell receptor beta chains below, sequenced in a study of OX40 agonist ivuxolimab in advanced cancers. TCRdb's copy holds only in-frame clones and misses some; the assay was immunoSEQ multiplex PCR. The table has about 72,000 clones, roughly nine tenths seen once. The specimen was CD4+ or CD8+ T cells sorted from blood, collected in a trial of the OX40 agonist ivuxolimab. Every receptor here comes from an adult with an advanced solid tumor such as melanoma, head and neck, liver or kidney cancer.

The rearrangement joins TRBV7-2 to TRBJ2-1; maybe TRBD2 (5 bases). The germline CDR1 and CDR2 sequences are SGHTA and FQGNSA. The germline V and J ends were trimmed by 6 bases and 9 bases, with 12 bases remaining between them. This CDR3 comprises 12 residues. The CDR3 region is CASSSTLVEQFF. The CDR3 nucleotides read TGTGCCAGCAGTTCAACACTAGTTGAGCAGTTCTTC.

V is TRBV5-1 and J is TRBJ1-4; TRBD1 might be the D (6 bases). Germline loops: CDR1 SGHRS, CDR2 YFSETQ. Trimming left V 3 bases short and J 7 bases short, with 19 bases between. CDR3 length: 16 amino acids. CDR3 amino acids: CASSSTFQGSGEKLFF. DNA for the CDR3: TGCGCCAGCAGCTCCACCTTTCAGGGGAGTGGTGAAAAACTGTTTTTT.

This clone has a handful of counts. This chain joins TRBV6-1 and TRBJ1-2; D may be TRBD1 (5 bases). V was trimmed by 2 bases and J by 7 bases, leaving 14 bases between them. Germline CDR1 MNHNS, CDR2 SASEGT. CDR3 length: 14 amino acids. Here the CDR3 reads CASSETQGFIGYTF. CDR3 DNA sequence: TGTGCCAGCAGTGAAACGCAGGGATTTATTGGCTACACCTTC.

As DNA, the CDR3 is TGTGCCAGCAGTTATTACAGGGGCTCCTACGAGCAGTACTTC. This encodes CASSYYRGSYEQYF. The chain carries TRBV6-6 and TRBJ2-7; 7 positions agree with TRBD1. V lost 3 bases, J lost 0 bases, and 2 bases stayed unmatched. The germline V gene encodes CDR1 MNHNY and CDR2 SVGAGI (reference sequence). This CDR3 has 14 amino acids.

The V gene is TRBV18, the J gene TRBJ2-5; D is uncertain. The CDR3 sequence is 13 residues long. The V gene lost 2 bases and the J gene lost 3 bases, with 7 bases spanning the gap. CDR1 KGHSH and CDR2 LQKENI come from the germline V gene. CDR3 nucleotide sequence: TGTGCCAGCTCACCATTCAGTGAAGAGACCCAGTACTTC. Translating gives CASSPFSEETQYF.

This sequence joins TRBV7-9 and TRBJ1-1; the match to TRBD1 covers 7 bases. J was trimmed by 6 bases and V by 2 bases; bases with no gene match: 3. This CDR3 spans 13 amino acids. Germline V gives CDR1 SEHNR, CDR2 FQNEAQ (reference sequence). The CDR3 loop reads CASSLYRGPEAFF. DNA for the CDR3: TGTGCCAGCAGCTTATACAGGGGTCCTGAAGCTTTCTTT.

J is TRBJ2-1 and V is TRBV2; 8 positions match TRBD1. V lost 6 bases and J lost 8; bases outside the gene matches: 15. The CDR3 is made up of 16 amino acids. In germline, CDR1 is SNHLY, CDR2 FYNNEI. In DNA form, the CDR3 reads TGTGCCAGCAGCCCCCGCCCTACAGGGGGTATGGATGAGCAGTTCTTC. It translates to CASSPRPTGGMDEQFF.

Written as DNA, the CDR3 is TGTGCCAGCTCACCACGGAACACCGGGGAGCTGTTTTTT. It codes for CASSPRNTGELFF. The chain recombines TRBV18 with TRBJ2-2; D is unresolved. V was cut by 1 base and J by 1 base, with 1 base left in between. The CDR3 runs 13 residues. CDR1 KGHSH and CDR2 LQKENI come from the germline V gene.

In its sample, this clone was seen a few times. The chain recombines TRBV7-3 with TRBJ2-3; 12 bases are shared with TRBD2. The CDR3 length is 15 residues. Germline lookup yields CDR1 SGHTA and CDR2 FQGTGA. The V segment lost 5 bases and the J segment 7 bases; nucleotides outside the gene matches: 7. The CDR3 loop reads CASSILAGGPNTQYF. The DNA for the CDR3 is TGTGCCAGCAGCATCCTAGCGGGGGGGCCGAATACGCAGTATTTT.

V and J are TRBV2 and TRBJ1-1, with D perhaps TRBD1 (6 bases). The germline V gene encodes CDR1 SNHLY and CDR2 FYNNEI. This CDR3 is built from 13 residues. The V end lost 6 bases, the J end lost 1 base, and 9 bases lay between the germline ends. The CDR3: CASSPGENTEAFF. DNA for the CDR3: TGTGCCAGCAGCCCAGGGGAGAACACTGAAGCTTTCTTT. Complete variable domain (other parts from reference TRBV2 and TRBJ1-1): EPEVTQTPSHQVTQMGQEVILRCVPISNHLYFYWYRQILGQKVEFLVSFYNNEISEKSEIFDDQFSVERPDGSNFTLKIRSTKLEDSAMYFCASSPGENTEAFFGQGTRLTVV.

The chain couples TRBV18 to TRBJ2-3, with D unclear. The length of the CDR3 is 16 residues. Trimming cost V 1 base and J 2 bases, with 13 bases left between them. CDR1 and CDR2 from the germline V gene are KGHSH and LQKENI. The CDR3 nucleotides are TGTGCCAGCTCACCACAACGGCTGTCATCCACAGATACGCAGTATTTT. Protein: CASSPQRLSSTDTQYF. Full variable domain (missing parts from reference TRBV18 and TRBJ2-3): NAGVMQNPRHLVRRRGQEARLRCSPMKGHSHVYWYRQLPEEGLKFMVYLQKENIIDESGMPKERFSAEFPKEGPSILRIQQVVRGDSAAYFCASSPQRLSSTDTQYFGPGTRLTVL.

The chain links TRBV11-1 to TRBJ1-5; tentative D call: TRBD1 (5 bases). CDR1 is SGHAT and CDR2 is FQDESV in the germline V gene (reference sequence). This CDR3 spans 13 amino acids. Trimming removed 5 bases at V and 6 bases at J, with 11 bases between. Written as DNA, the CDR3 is TGTGCCAGCAGCCCGGGGGGGGGTCAGCCCCAGCATTTT. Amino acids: CASSPGGGQPQHF.

Here the CDR3 DNA reads TGTGCCAGCAGCCAAGATCACAACACTGAAGCTTTCTTT. This sequence encodes CASSQDHNTEAFF. V and J are TRBV4-2 and TRBJ1-1; D is uncertain. Germline V gene sequence: CDR1 LGHNA, CDR2 YNFKEQ. The CDR3 is 13 amino acids. V lost 0 bases to trimming and J lost 2 bases, with 4 bases between them.

The CDR3 loop reads CASSPNRDRLGTQYF. In DNA form, the CDR3 reads TGTGCCAGCAGCCCGAACCGGGACCGGCTTGGGACCCAGTACTTC. The rearrangement joins TRBV7-6 to TRBJ2-5, with D perhaps matching TRBD1 or TRBD2 (5 bases each). The V gene lost 5 bases and the J gene lost 7 bases, with 20 bases spanning the gap. The CDR3 length is 15 residues. The V gene's germline CDR1 is SGHVS and CDR2 FNYEAQ.

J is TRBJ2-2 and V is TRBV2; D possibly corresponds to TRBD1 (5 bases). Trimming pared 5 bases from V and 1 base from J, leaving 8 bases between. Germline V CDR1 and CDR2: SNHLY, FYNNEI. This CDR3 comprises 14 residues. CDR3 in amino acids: CASSLTGNTGELFF. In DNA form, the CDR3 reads TGTGCCAGCAGTCTTACAGGGAACACCGGGGAGCTGTTTTTT.

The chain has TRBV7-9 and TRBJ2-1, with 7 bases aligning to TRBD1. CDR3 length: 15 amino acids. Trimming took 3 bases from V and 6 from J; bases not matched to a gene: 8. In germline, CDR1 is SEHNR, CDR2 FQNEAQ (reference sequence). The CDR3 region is CASSFDRDRRNEQFF. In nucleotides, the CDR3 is TGTGCCAGCAGCTTCGACAGGGATCGACGCAATGAGCAGTTCTTC.

The CDR3 region has the DNA TGCAGCGTTGGAGCCAGCATGGCGGCAGATACGCAGTATTTT. Its translation: CSVGASMAADTQYF. The chain joins TRBV29-1 to TRBJ2-3, with D unresolved. The CDR3 is 14 residues long. V was cut by 4 bases and J by 4 bases, with 15 bases left in between. Germline V gene lookup returns CDR1 SQVTM and CDR2 ANQGSEA.

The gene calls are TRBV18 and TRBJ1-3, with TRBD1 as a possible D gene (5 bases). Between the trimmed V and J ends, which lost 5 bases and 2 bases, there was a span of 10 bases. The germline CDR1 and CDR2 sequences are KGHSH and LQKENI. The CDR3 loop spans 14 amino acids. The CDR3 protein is CASSATVPGNTIYF. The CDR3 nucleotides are TGTGCCAGCTCAGCGACAGTCCCTGGAAACACCATATATTTT. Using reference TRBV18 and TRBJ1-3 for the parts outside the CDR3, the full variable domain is NAGVMQNPRHLVRRRGQEARLRCSPMKGHSHVYWYRQLPEEGLKFMVYLQKENIIDESGMPKERFSAEFPKEGPSILRIQQVVRGDSAAYFCASSATVPGNTIYFGEGSWLTVV.

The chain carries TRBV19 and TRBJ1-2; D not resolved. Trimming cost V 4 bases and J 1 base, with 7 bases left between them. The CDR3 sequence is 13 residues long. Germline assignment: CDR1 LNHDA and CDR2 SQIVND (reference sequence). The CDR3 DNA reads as TGTGCCAGTAGTACAACAGATAACTATGGCTACACCTTC. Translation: CASSTTDNYGYTF.

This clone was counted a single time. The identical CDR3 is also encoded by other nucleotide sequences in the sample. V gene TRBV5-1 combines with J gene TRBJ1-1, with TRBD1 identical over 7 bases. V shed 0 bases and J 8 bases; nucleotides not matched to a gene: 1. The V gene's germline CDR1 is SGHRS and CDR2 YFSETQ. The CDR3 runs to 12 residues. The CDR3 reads CASSLARGEAFF. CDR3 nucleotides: TGCGCCAGCAGCTTGGCCAGGGGGGAAGCTTTCTTT. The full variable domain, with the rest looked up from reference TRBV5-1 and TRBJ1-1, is KAGVTQTPRYLIKTRGQQVTLSCSPISGHRSVSWYQQTPGQGLQFLFEYFSETQRNKGNFPGRFSGRQFSNSRSEMNVSTLELGDSALYLCASSLARGEAFFGQGTRLTVV.

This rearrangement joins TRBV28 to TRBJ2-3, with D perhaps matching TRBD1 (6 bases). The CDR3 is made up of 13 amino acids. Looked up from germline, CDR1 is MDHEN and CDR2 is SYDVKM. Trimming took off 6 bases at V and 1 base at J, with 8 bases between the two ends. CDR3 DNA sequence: TGTGCCAGCAGAAGACAGGGCACAGATACGCAGTATTTT. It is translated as CASRRQGTDTQYF.

Written as DNA, the CDR3 is TGTGCCAGCAGCCAAGCCACAATGGGAAGGGTCTCCGAAAACATTCAGTACTTC. Protein sequence: CASSQATMGRVSENIQYF. The chain is built from TRBV4-2 and TRBJ2-4; D call uncertain. The germline V gene has CDR1 LGHNA and CDR2 YNFKEQ. The CDR3 length is 18 residues. The V gene lost 1 base and the J gene lost 5 bases, with 21 bases spanning the gap.

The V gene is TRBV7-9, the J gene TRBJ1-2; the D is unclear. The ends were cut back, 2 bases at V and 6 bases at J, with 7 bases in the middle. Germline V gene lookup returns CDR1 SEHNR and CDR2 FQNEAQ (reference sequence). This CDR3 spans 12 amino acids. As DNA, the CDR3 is TGTGCCAGCAGCTTATCGTTGGATGGCTACACCTTC. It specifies CASSLSLDGYTF.

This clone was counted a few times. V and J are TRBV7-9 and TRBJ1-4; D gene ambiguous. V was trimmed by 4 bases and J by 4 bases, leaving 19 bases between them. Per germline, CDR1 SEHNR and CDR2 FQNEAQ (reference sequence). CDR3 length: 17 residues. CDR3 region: CASSSGYFRRGNEKLFF. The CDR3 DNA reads TGTGCCAGCAGCTCGGGTTACTTCCGACGGGGTAATGAAAAACTGTTTTTT.

The CDR3, as DNA: TGTGCCAGCATGAGGGCTCGGCCCTGGGCGCAGTATTTT. Translated, it gives CASMRARPWAQYF. The gene calls are TRBV6-4 and TRBJ2-3; perhaps TRBD2 as D (5 bases). The CDR3 length is 13 residues. Germline values: CDR1 MRHNA, CDR2 SNTAGT. V lost 7 bases and J lost 10, with 18 bases in between.

Here the CDR3 reads CASSLVPERAGELFF. DNA of the CDR3: TGTGCCAGCAGCTTAGTTCCGGAGCGGGCCGGGGAGCTGTTTTTT. This chain links TRBV7-9 with TRBJ2-2, with D perhaps TRBD2 (6 bases). Deletions cut 1 base from V and 6 bases from J, with 12 bases between. The germline V gene has CDR1 SEHNR and CDR2 FQNEAQ (reference sequence). The CDR3 is 15 residues long.

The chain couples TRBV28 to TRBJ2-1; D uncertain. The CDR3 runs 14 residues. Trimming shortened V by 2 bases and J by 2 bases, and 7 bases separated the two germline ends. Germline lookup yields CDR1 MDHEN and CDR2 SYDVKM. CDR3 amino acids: CASSLALAYNEQFF. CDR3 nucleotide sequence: TGTGCCAGCAGTTTAGCGCTAGCCTACAATGAGCAGTTCTTC.